This entry describes one T cell receptor (beta chain). The specificity of this receptor is unknown. Per-nucleotide qualities are absent, and no much larger clonotype sits a single base away. This entry belongs to a study of cytomegalovirus exposure and HLA in healthy donors (dated by TCRdb to about 2017). Regarding the research as a whole: According to an earlier analysis of several hundred of the donors, about 179 million T cells yielded 90 million to 130 million unique TCR beta sequences and about 300 Gb of sequence data. A separate validation cohort of over 95 different subjects was used in addition to the roughly 620-subject first cohort. Rather than using new phenotypic data, the later analysis identified candidate immune exposures from TCR beta sequences and from how often those sequences occurred across donors. The study aimed to test whether cataloging public T cell receptors could reveal signatures of past pathogen exposure. The number of typed donors differed by locus: roughly 620-640 for A, B, C, DRB1 and DQB1; approximately 520 for DQA1; 606 for DPA1; and some 470 for DPB1. To study patterns of TCR occurrence, a later analysis re-analyzed previously published TCR beta repertoires from around 700 donors and added high-resolution HLA genotyping. HLA typing covered class I and class II loci at four-digit resolution. Roughly 5 DR-DQ haplotypes were handled as single units for association and clustering because linkage in the cohort was strong. In an earlier analysis of about 590 of the donors, high-throughput TCR beta sequencing was used to judge whether each TCR beta V gene segment behaved as functional or pseudogenic. All discovery cohort repertoires had been generated on a single sequencing platform. Donor age, sex, ethnicity and CMV serostatus were compiled alongside the repertoire data. Across about 380 genotyped donors of the cohort, an average of roughly 250,000 unique TCR beta nucleotide sequences per donor were sequenced, and roughly 17% of those sequences were non-productive. Among the approximately 400 genotyped donors, around 81% belonged to the genetic ancestry cluster associated with self-reported Caucasian donors. The study combined high-throughput TCR immunosequencing, statistical association of individual TCRs with disease status, and machine learning to predict cytomegalovirus infection status. A later genetic analysis took genome-wide SNP genotypes for about three fifths of the roughly 700 donors and used that subset as a discovery cohort. Using immunosequencing, the study profiled T cell repertoires from 500 to 800 subjects and related those repertoires to cytomegalovirus serostatus. An early release covering roughly 640 HLA-typed donors comprised 300 to 350 gigabases of sequencing data and around 86 million unique TCR sequences.

The CDR3, from cysteine to phenylalanine, totals 14 residues. Only the CDR3 part of the read is kept: 42 bases, read in frame from the first base. The germline V gene yields MNHEY for CDR1 and SVGAGI for CDR2. Relative to germline, V is missing 2 bases and J is missing 4 bases, with 4 bases of the junction outside any gene match. The cohort comprised 550 to 700 healthy bone marrow donors. Cohort members were all nominally healthy when sampled, although unrecorded immune exposures were likely present. The donor was CMV seronegative and belonged to the group of over 350 seronegative cohort members. A peripheral blood sample was provided by each donor, and peripheral blood mononuclear cells were used for TCR beta sequencing. The Qiagen DNeasy Blood Extraction Kit was used to extract genomic DNA from the blood cell samples. Library generation was performed with the immunoSEQ multiplex PCR assay. A mixture of 60 forward primers for TCR Vbeta segments and 13 reverse primers for TCR Jbeta segments was used in the multiplex PCR. The CDR3 region of rearranged TCR beta genes was amplified from genomic DNA by a multiplex PCR assay. The amplified TCR beta libraries were sequenced on the Illumina HiSeq System as 87-base-pair reads. The authors' analysis ran thus. In a later analysis, about 80 million unique TCR beta chains were counted across the 690 or so repertoires, and approximately 9.9 million of these chains were shared by at least two donors. A nearest-neighbor algorithm error-corrected the raw reads and collapsed the reads into unique sequences, merging closely related sequences to remove PCR and sequencing errors. Alignment of CDR3 sequences to IMGT reference sequences was used to assign V, D and J gene segments. For a sequence to be retained, a match of at least six nucleotides was required to both a V gene segment and a J gene segment. Rearrangements were classified as productive when the CDR3 lacked stop codons and remained in frame with V and J, and all other rearrangements were classified as non-productive. Following IMGT convention, CDR3 was defined as the stretch from the second conserved V-encoded cysteine up to the conserved J-encoded phenylalanine. The earlier analysis of approximately 590 of the donors excluded any sequence lacking an unambiguous match to a single V gene segment. An earlier analysis of several hundred of the donors classified V segments as functional when productive rearrangements were above 56.7% and as segregating when the standard deviation between donors was above 5%. A statistical classification framework was built for diagnosing cytomegalovirus status from the catalog of TCR beta chain sequences. In a later analysis, V and J genes were assigned by comparing TCR nucleotide sequences against IMGT/GENE-DB human TR gene sequences. Using the TCRdist pipeline, a later analysis assigned CDR3 sequences along with most-parsimonious VDJ recombination scenarios. A later analysis defined each TCR beta chain by its CDR3 amino acid sequence plus V-gene family, and excluded reads lacking a unique V-gene family. In a later analysis, fewer than 600 highly shared, low-generation-probability nucleotide sequences were removed to address suspected cross-contamination and a sequencing artifact. In a later analysis, a clonal expansion index for each public chain was calculated from normalized within-repertoire ranks of inferred template counts. Generation probabilities in a later analysis came from a VDJ recombination model fitted to out-of-frame rearrangements, and those results were checked against IGoR. A later analysis scored TCR-TCR, TCR-HLA and TCR-CMV co-occurrence with hypergeometric tests, applying a repertoire-size bias correction to TCR pairs. In a later analysis, false discovery rates were estimated by permuting HLA or CMV assignments 20 times. In a later analysis, co-occurring TCRs were grouped using DBSCAN, with TCRdist sequence similarity added in when clustering inside HLA-allele-positive subsets. Co-occurrence clustering excluded repertoires with fewer than 30,000 or more than 120,000 public chains, plus five with anomalous nucleotide sharing. TCRdb holds this immuneACCESS table with in-frame rearrangements only. Some clones are missing; in checked studies, unresolved V genes explain under half, and the rest has no known cause. That table is the source of V, J and clone size, and D and trimming were worked out from the DNA. In all, the sample holds approximately 210,000 clones, and approximately 86% of those were seen once. Approximately 2% of the sample is taken by the ten largest.

General study outcomes and caveats: In a later analysis, several top co-occurrence clusters were reported to appear linked to parvovirus B19, influenza, CMV and Epstein-Barr virus. A total of fewer than 200 TCR beta chains were listed by the study as associated with cytomegalovirus. A further reported finding was that TCR beta sequences accurately predicted the HLA-A and HLA-B alleles for most subjects in the first cohort. HLA typing was unavailable for some donors at each locus, so association tests used only the typed subset. While some public TCRs were present in many individuals, most TCR sequences turned up only very rarely across donors. Only TCR beta chains were sequenced in this cohort, and the absence of alpha or paired-chain data limited detectable features. A later genetic analysis reported fewer N-insertions in productive TCRs among donors in an Asian-associated ancestry cluster than the 666-donor mean. It was suggested by the authors that the approach could potentially be generalized to other disease states and immunological phenotypes. A group of highly shared sequence variants was considered likely to be a technical artifact of the sequencing pipeline. Because counts were too low, some 17 rarely observed V segments, including chromosome 9 orphons, were left out of the earlier analysis of over 550 of the donors. In an earlier analysis of approximately 590 of the donors, most TCR beta V segments appeared in productive rearrangements about 87% or about 30% of the time, broadly matching IMGT annotations. In a later analysis, most CMV-associated TCR beta chains were found to appear HLA-restricted, with HLA associations seemingly driven largely by CMV exposure. Compared with equally common non-associated chains, HLA-associated TCR beta chains in a later analysis were more clonally expanded and had lower generation probabilities. Some IMGT-functional V segments, including TRBV6-2 and TRBV6-3, could not be distinguished by the 87-base-pair reads and were therefore excluded. Roughly uniform sequencing depth across donors was assumed in presence/absence analyses, although this assumption may not hold. Linkage disequilibrium might explain the correlated functional status among segregating V segments, but an unknown experimental factor could not be excluded. The classifier was reported to diagnose cytomegalovirus status with high specificity and sensitivity in both the original cohort and the validation cohort. In vitro tests confirmed that three of the cytomegalovirus-associated TCR beta chains recognize cytomegalovirus antigens. Strong co-occurrence of HLA alleles, especially DR and DQ, made assigning TCR associations to individual alleles difficult. According to a later analysis, TCR association rates differed among HLA loci, with DRB1 alleles showing the most associated TCRs and HLA-C alleles showing the fewest. A later genetic analysis associated a missense DCLRE1C variant with V-gene and J-gene trimming of TCR beta chains, and an independent cohort replicated the association. For the cohort, immune exposure information was limited to CMV serostatus. A later analysis associated 17,000 or so TCR beta sequences with specific HLA alleles at a false discovery rate of 0.05.

Recombination linked TRBV6-5 to TRBJ1-2, with TRBD1 identical over 7 junction bases. The sequencing sample was made of PBMCs. This clonotype originated in a woman in her late teens or twenties in good health and CMV-seronegative. This receptor has the CDR3 CASSYGDSGYGYTF. The DNA sequence is as follows: TGTGCCAGCAGTTACGGGGACAGCGGCTATGGCTACACCTTC.